Sequencing of this T cell receptor (beta chain) was carried out in a study of technical replicates of blood from several donors. CDR1 and CDR2 (germline): SQVTM, ANQGSEA. V was shortened by 0 bases and J by 7 bases, with 6 bases between the two germline ends. The CDR3 is 11 amino acids. This table comes from immunoSEQ multiplex PCR, and its TCRdb copy is limited to in-frame clones, with some not included. The sample comprises about 15,000 clones, 84% of which are singletons, and approximately 10% rests with the top ten. The clonotype originates from a human donor in good health. The specimen was PBMCs. V usage is TRBV29-1 and J usage is TRBJ2-5; D ambiguous. For the CDR3, the DNA is TGCAGCGTTGAAGACTACGGGACCCAGTACTTC. The encoded protein is CSVEDYGTQYF.